The clone carrying this TCR beta chain was observed at least ten times. The antigen is unknown. CD8 T cells were positively selected from what remained after CD4 positive selection. This record comes from a study of naive and memory T cell subsets. The study, taken as a whole, reports: Each distinct alpha or beta sequence counts as one clonotype. Diversity fell and Gini index rose from naive through CM, EM, EMRA.

The beta constant-region primer was an equimolar mix of two oligonucleotides covering TRBC1 and TRBC2. Nested alpha and beta constant-region primers with the SP2 primer drove four PCR rounds on ligated cDNA. TCRdb recomputed calls from the UMI-ligation and nested PCR reads with MiXCR, one row per CDR3 protein. Of 81,000 or so distinct CDR3 sequences in the sample, 7% were seen once. Between the trimmed V and J ends, which lost 4 bases and 4 bases, there was a span of 16 bases. Germline loops: CDR1 SNHLY, CDR2 FYNNEI. CDR3 length: 15 residues. This chain uses TRBV2 with TRBJ1-2, with D maybe TRBD1 (5 bases). The sequenced sample consisted of central memory CD4+ T cells from blood. This TCR came from a human donor in good health. In DNA, the CDR3 is TGTGCCAGCAGTGGGGAACTGGGACCCTCCTATGGCTACACCTTC. Protein product: CASSGELGPSYGYTF. The whole variable domain, filled in from reference TRBV2 and TRBJ1-2, reads EPEVTQTPSHQVTQMGQEVILRCVPISNHLYFYWYRQILGQKVEFLVSFYNNEISEKSEIFDDQFSVERPDGSNFTLKIRSTKLEDSAMYFCASSGELGPSYGYTFGSGTRLTVV.